Listed below are T cell receptor beta chains from one sample, sequenced in a study of technical replicates of blood from several donors. The protocol was immunoSEQ multiplex PCR, while the TCRdb copy is restricted to in-frame clones and leaves out a portion. This repertoire shows about 100,000 clones, roughly 95% found once; its top ten account for approximately 0.2%. What was sequenced was T cells isolated from PBMCs. The receptors were gathered from a human donor in good health. CDR3s include the opening cysteine and the closing phenylalanine or tryptophan. Only some rows state a clone size, as once, few, many or a class for expanded clones.

abundance: NA; v_gene: TRBV5-1; j_gene: TRBJ1-2; CDR3aa: CASSSGTGSGDGYTF
abundance: NA; v_gene: TRBV28; j_gene: TRBJ1-2; CDR3aa: CASSLVEGAQGYTF
abundance: NA; v_gene: TRBV6-6; j_gene: TRBJ1-2; CDR3aa: CASSDRGFNYGYTF
abundance: NA; v_gene: TRBV29-1; j_gene: TRBJ1-2; CDR3aa: CSVGGQGYYGYTF
abundance: NA; v_gene: TRBV5-1; j_gene: TRBJ2-3; CDR3aa: CASSKSTDTQYF
abundance: NA; v_gene: TRBV4-1; j_gene: TRBJ2-5; CDR3aa: CASSRLAGHKETQYF
abundance: NA; v_gene: TRBV7-9; j_gene: TRBJ2-3; CDR3aa: CASSTGGRERADTQYF
abundance: NA; v_gene: TRBV30; j_gene: TRBJ1-1; CDR3aa: CAWSSLFAQGGTEAFF
abundance: NA; v_gene: TRBV7-9; j_gene: TRBJ2-5; CDR3aa: CASSLNEGETQYF
abundance: NA; v_gene: TRBV7-9; j_gene: TRBJ2-2; CDR3aa: CASSFGTGSPGELFF
abundance: NA; v_gene: TRBV6-5; j_gene: TRBJ1-1; CDR3aa: CASSYLASGAEAFF
abundance: NA; v_gene: TRBV25-1; j_gene: TRBJ2-1; CDR3aa: CASLHGRNEQFF
abundance: NA; v_gene: TRBV14; j_gene: TRBJ2-1; CDR3aa: CASSQTNNEQFF
abundance: NA; v_gene: TRBV18; j_gene: TRBJ1-4; CDR3aa: CASSPGQGSEKLFF
abundance: NA; v_gene: TRBV19; j_gene: TRBJ2-1; CDR3aa: CASSIVLAGAGSYNEQFF
abundance: NA; v_gene: TRBV27; j_gene: TRBJ2-7; CDR3aa: CASSRTGVEQYF
abundance: NA; v_gene: TRBV18; j_gene: TRBJ1-1; CDR3aa: CASSPTTDTEAFF
abundance: NA; v_gene: TRBV9; j_gene: TRBJ2-3; CDR3aa: CASSSRGQITDTQYF
abundance: NA; v_gene: TRBV29-1; j_gene: TRBJ2-7; CDR3aa: CSVEVAGGTYEQYF
abundance: NA; v_gene: TRBV5-1; j_gene: TRBJ1-6; CDR3aa: CASSLYGTGADSPLHF
abundance: once; v_gene: TRBV11-2; j_gene: TRBJ2-3; CDR3aa: CANPPLGRATDTQYF
abundance: NA; v_gene: TRBV5-6; j_gene: TRBJ2-7; CDR3aa: CASSFLTSSYEQYF
abundance: NA; v_gene: TRBV4-1; j_gene: TRBJ2-3; CDR3aa: CASSQELAGGGDTQYF